This T cell receptor beta chain is drawn from a study of blood T cell repertoires in COVID-19. About the research overall: The samples span acute and convalescent COVID-19 from the United States, Italy and Spain. From T cells, B-cell-depleted T cells, or PBMCs came the material, which was cDNA or gDNA.

As processed by the authors: Estimation of nucleated cell counts relied on the amplification of reference gene primers. The repertoire was sequenced with immunoSEQ multiplex PCR; TCRdb's copy has only in-frame clones and lacks some. The DNA was the basis for D and trimming; V, J and clone size are from that table. The sample lists almost 2,500 clones; about 85% were seen once. CDR1 and CDR2 (germline): GTSNPN, SVGIG (reference sequence). This CDR3 has 13 amino acids. The junction had 10 bases not matched to a gene; V was cut back by 5 bases and J by 7 bases. V is TRBV30 and J is TRBJ1-2, with 7 bases matching TRBD1. This clonotype was sampled from a man in his 70s with active COVID-19. Sequenced: peripheral blood. The CDR3 sequence is CAWGETGWGGYTF. In nucleotides, the CDR3 is TGTGCCTGGGGAGAGACAGGGTGGGGTGGCTACACCTTC.